This TCR beta chain originates from a study of shared clonotypes between healthy human individuals. As for this clone: One end of the junction does not line up with germline, which may come from a read error.

As defined, naive CD8 cells were CD45RO-negative and positively selected for CCR7, with terminally differentiated effector memory CD45RA+ cells excluded. Study processing details: Junction-only sequences without quality scores came from ImmunoSEQ, so filtering differed. Data came from immunoSEQ multiplex PCR; TCRdb stores just in-frame clones and leaves some out. D and trimming were read from the DNA, whereas the V and J calls and clone size are those reported in that table. The data show millions of clones, around 93% seen once. The germline V gene has CDR1 GTSNPN and CDR2 SVGIG (reference sequence). The CDR3 covers 13 residues.

The TCR originated in a man between 18 and 29 years old in good health. Some clones in this sample may be carry-over from other donors' samples. The V and J genes are TRBV30 and TRBJ1-1, with D maybe TRBD1 (5 bases). Sequencing input: naive CD8+ T cells from PBMCs. CDR3 nucleotide sequence: TGTGCCTGGGATATAGGTGGCGGGACTGACGCTTTCTTT. It encodes CAWDIGGGTDAFF.